This section outlines one T cell receptor (beta chain) sequence together with its context. The antigen is unknown. Sequence at one end of the junction differs from germline and may be a read error. The data were obtained in a study of cytomegalovirus exposure and HLA in healthy donors. The study's findings and limits: The authors reported that TCR beta sequences could predict HLA-A and HLA-B alleles. These predictions were accurate for most subjects in the first cohort.

The CDR3 has 17 amino acids. The germline CDR1 and CDR2 sequences are LGHNA and YSLEER. A multiplex PCR was run with 60 Vbeta primers and 13 Jbeta primers. The repertoire was sequenced with immunoSEQ multiplex PCR; TCRdb's copy has only in-frame clones and lacks some. The sample totals just over 40,000 clones. The sequencing input was PBMCs. This sequence was found in a young man in good health and CMV-seronegative. The genes are TRBV4-3 and TRBJ2-3; 10 nucleotides align to TRBD1. The CDR3 nucleotides are TGCGTCAGCAGCCAAGAACGACAGGGGGCGCGCACAGATACGCAGTATTTT. It is translated as CVSSQERQGARTDTQYF.